These 25 T cell receptor beta chains share one sample of origin, sequenced in a study of T cells in Graves' hyperthyroidism and ophthalmopathy. TCR beta CDR3 regions were amplified from RNA. Researchers ran a first-round RT-PCR on the TCR CDR3 using the HTBI primer set. Using its own MiXCR run on the multiplex PCR reads, TCRdb lists one record per CDR3 protein. The repertoire includes around 700,000 distinct CDR3 sequences, approximately 19% of them detected once, and over 15% sits in the top ten. Material for sequencing was blood. The receptors shown here come from a woman between 50 and 59 years old with Graves' hyperthyroidism that later progressed to Graves' ophthalmopathy.

This clonotype has more than one count but fewer than ten. The chain carries TRBV6-1 and TRBJ2-3, with 11 bases aligning to TRBD1. This CDR3 is built from 16 residues. With V trimmed by 5 bases and J by 4 bases, 8 bases remained unmatched. Germline lookup yields CDR1 MNHNS and CDR2 SASEGT. CDR3 in DNA: TGTGCCAGCAGTCAGGGACAGGGGGTCGAGGCAGATACGCAGTATTTT. Translation gives CASSQGQGVEADTQYF.

V usage is TRBV7-6 and J usage is TRBJ2-3, with TRBD2 matching 14 bases. V dropped 5 bases and J dropped 7; count of bases not matched to a gene: 8. The germline gives CDR1 SGHVS, CDR2 FNYEAQ. This CDR3 spans 16 amino acids. The CDR3 nucleotides are TGTGCCAGCAGCAGAGAAGGGACTAGCGGGGGTTATACGCAGTATTTT. Amino acid sequence: CASSREGTSGGYTQYF.

V and J are TRBV5-1 and TRBJ1-2, with 10 bases identical to TRBD1. Trimming cost V 1 base and J 5 bases; bases outside gene matches: 8. The CDR3 is 16 amino acids. CDR1 SGHRS and CDR2 YFSETQ come from the germline V gene. As DNA, the CDR3 is TGCGCCAGCAGCTTGCATAGCACGGGACAGGGGTATGGCTACACCTTC. This gives the protein CASSLHSTGQGYGYTF.

This clonotype has only a few counts. The V and J genes are TRBV5-6 and TRBJ1-2; no firm D call. The CDR3 extends over 15 amino acids. V was trimmed by 1 base and J by 6 bases, leaving 16 bases between them. Germline CDR1 and CDR2: SGHDT and YYEEEE. The CDR3 reads CASSLSSPLQDGYTF. CDR3 nucleotide sequence: TGTGCCAGCAGCTTGAGTTCTCCACTCCAGGATGGCTACACCTTC.

V usage is TRBV12-3 or TRBV12-4 and J usage is TRBJ2-7, with D tentatively TRBD1 or TRBD2 (6 bases each). Trimming shortened V by 11 bases and J by 5 bases, and 22 bases separated the two germline ends. The CDR3 totals 14 residues. CDR3 in amino acids: CAGTVTEGGDEQYF. The DNA for the CDR3 is TGTGCCGGCACCGTTACAGAGGGGGGAGACGAGCAGTACTTC.

As to this clonotype: Since a much larger clone is just one base distant, this may be a read error. The chain couples TRBV18 to TRBJ2-7; perhaps D is TRBD1 or TRBD2 (5 bases each). CDR1 and CDR2 (germline): KGHSH, LQKENI. This CDR3 is 15 amino acids long. Trimming left V 5 bases short and J 6 bases short, with 20 bases between. The CDR3 DNA sequence: TGTGCCAGCTCAGCATACCGGGGCTTACCGTCCGAGCAGTACTTC. Its translation is CASSAYRGLPSEQYF.

This clonotype was counted many times. The chain has TRBV3-1 and TRBJ2-5; TRBD2 matches 7 bases. Germline V lookup: CDR1 LGHDT, CDR2 YNNKEL (reference sequence). With V trimmed by 2 bases and J by 3 bases, 3 bases remained unmatched. There are 14 residues in the CDR3. CDR3 loop: CASSQSGLEETQYF. In DNA form, the CDR3 reads TGTGCCAGCAGCCAATCTGGACTAGAAGAGACCCAGTACTTC.

This clonotype was recorded a few times. The chain is built from TRBV19 and TRBJ2-6; 9 positions match TRBD1. The J segment lost 3 bases and the V segment lost 5 bases, leaving 8 bases of the junction unmatched. CDR3 length: 17 residues. Per the germline V gene, CDR1 is LNHDA and CDR2 is SQIVND (reference sequence). CDR3 DNA sequence: TGTGCCAGTAGTCTCCAGACAGGGGGAGATGGGGCCAACGTCCTGACTTTC. Translating it yields CASSLQTGGDGANVLTF.

This chain uses TRBV4-2 with TRBJ2-3, with 11 bases that match TRBD2. V lost 2 bases to trimming and J lost 3 bases; unmatched junction nucleotides: 4. Germline V gene data show CDR1 as LGHNA and CDR2 as YNFKEQ. CDR3 length equals 16 residues. Here the CDR3 DNA reads TGTGCCAGCAGCCAAACTACTAGCGGGGGAACAGATACGCAGTATTTT. It encodes CASSQTTSGGTDTQYF.

This clonotype was observed at least ten times. J is TRBJ2-2 and V is TRBV18; unclear D gene. Trimming took 2 bases from V and 5 from J, leaving 9 bases between them. CDR3 length: 14 residues. The germline CDR1 and CDR2 sequences are KGHSH and LQKENI. The CDR3 loop is CASSPTSVTGELFF. The DNA of the CDR3 is TGTGCCAGCTCACCAACATCAGTGACCGGGGAGCTGTTTTTT.

This clonotype was seen a few times. This chain connects TRBV11-1 to TRBJ2-3, with TRBD2 matching 8 bases. Germline-derived CDR1 and CDR2 are SGHAT and FQDESV (reference sequence). CDR3 length equals 17 residues. Unmatched junction bases numbered 10, after V lost 5 bases and J lost 0 bases. The CDR3 nucleotides read TGTGCCAGCAGCCCTTCGGTAGCGGGGAGAAGCACAGATACGCAGTATTTT. Translating gives CASSPSVAGRSTDTQYF.

This clonotype has a count of ten or more. The V call is TRBV29-1, the J call TRBJ2-3; D is undetermined. Trimming cost V 3 bases and J 0 bases, with 13 bases left between them. The germline V gene has CDR1 SQVTM and CDR2 ANQGSEA. This CDR3 is built from 15 residues. CDR3 in amino acids: CSVDRFVDSTDTQYF. In DNA form, the CDR3 reads TGCAGCGTTGATCGGTTTGTCGACAGCACAGATACGCAGTATTTT.

The chain combines TRBV6-2 or TRBV6-3 with TRBJ1-4; unclear D gene. The CDR3 is 17 residues long. The V gene's germline CDR1 is MNHEY and CDR2 SVGEGT. Between the trimmed V and J ends, which lost 3 bases and 4 bases, there was a span of 18 bases. The CDR3 region has the DNA TGTGCCAGCAGTTATCCCACCACGGAGGAGGTTAATGAAAAACTGTTTTTT. It specifies CASSYPTTEEVNEKLFF.

This clonotype has just a few counts. The rearrangement links TRBV12-3 or TRBV12-4 to TRBJ2-2; TRBD2 is a possible D gene (6 bases). V lost 6 bases, J lost 5 bases, and 13 bases lay in between. This CDR3 contains 14 residues. The CDR3 is CASRPDRGTGELFF. In nucleotides, the CDR3 is TGTGCCAGCAGACCGGATCGGGGGACCGGGGAGCTGTTTTTT.

There are many counts of this clonotype. V and J are TRBV5-6 and TRBJ1-1; D is ambiguous. V lost 1 base, J lost 3 bases, and 7 bases lay in between. Looked up from germline, CDR1 is SGHDT and CDR2 is YYEEEE. This CDR3 region has 13 residues. The chain's CDR3 is CASSLTTHTEAFF. CDR3 nucleotide sequence: TGTGCCAGCAGCTTGACTACACACACTGAAGCTTTCTTT.

This clonotype was counted only a few times. This chain uses TRBV11-2 with TRBJ2-4; perhaps TRBD2 as D (6 bases). CDR3 size: 16 residues. Per germline, CDR1 SGHAT and CDR2 FQNNGV. Trimming took off 2 bases at V and 3 bases at J, with 14 bases between the two ends. The CDR3 nucleotides read TGTGCCAGCAGCTTAAGTAAGGGGCGGGACAAAAACATTCAGTACTTC. Its translation is CASSLSKGRDKNIQYF. Complete variable domain (other parts from reference TRBV11-2 and TRBJ2-4): EAGVAQSPRYKIIEKRQSVAFWCNPISGHATLYWYQQILGQGPKLLIQFQNNGVVDDSQLPKDRFSAERLKGVDSTLKIQPAKLEDSAVYLCASSLSKGRDKNIQYFGAGTRLSVL.

Many counts were recorded for this clonotype. V gene TRBV30 combines with J gene TRBJ1-4; unclear D gene. The germline CDR1 and CDR2 sequences are GTSNPN and SVGIG (reference sequence). The CDR3 consists of 15 residues. The germline V and J ends were trimmed by 0 bases and 5 bases, with 13 bases remaining between them. CDR3 loop: CAWSVPGTGNEKLFF. CDR3 DNA: TGTGCCTGGAGTGTACCCGGAACCGGCAATGAAAAACTGTTTTTT.

This clonotype was seen repeatedly, ten times or more. The genes are TRBV20-1 and TRBJ2-1, with D possibly matching TRBD2 (5 bases). CDR3 length equals 12 residues. Trimming removed 5 bases at V and 1 base at J, with 6 bases between. Germline CDR1 is DFQATT and CDR2 is SNEGSKA (reference sequence). CDR3 region: CSAGGSYNEQFF. The CDR3 DNA sequence: TGCAGTGCTGGCGGGTCCTACAATGAGCAGTTCTTC.

This clonotype has a count of ten or more. The V and J genes are TRBV30 and TRBJ1-2; TRBD1 aligns across 8 bases. The junction had 12 bases not matched to a gene; V was cut back by 3 bases and J by 3 bases. This CDR3 region has 16 residues. Germline-derived CDR1 and CDR2 are GTSNPN and SVGIG (reference sequence). CDR3 loop: CAWSPGAGGPHYGYTF. The CDR3 DNA reads TGTGCCTGGAGCCCCGGGGCAGGGGGCCCCCACTATGGCTACACCTTC.

This clonotype was picked up many times. The chain has TRBV5-1 and TRBJ2-1, with 8 bases identical to TRBD2. The CDR3 loop spans 16 amino acids. Germline loops: CDR1 SGHRS, CDR2 YFSETQ. Losses at the gene ends were 3 bases for V and 8 bases for J; bases not matched to a gene: 13. In DNA, the CDR3 is TGCGCCAGCAGCTCGGTTAGCGGGGCCCCAAGCGATGAGCAGTTCTTC. Its protein product is CASSSVSGAPSDEQFF.

The sample holds many counts of this clonotype. This chain uses TRBV2 with TRBJ2-1; TRBD2 agrees at 11 bases. Trimming removed 6 bases from V and 1 base from J; junction bases left unmatched: 5. This CDR3 has 16 amino acids. Germline V gives CDR1 SNHLY, CDR2 FYNNEI. The CDR3 coding sequence is TGTGCCAGCAGGCCTGGGACTAGCGGTTCCTACAATGAGCAGTTCTTC. It specifies CASRPGTSGSYNEQFF.

The chain couples TRBV28 to TRBJ2-4; D not certain. Germline CDR1 reads MDHEN; CDR2 reads SYDVKM. The CDR3 has 18 amino acids. V lost 2 bases to trimming and J lost 0 bases, with 17 bases between them. This chain's CDR3 is CASSLSLIPQLAKNIQYF. The CDR3 region has the DNA TGTGCCAGCAGTTTAAGCCTAATCCCTCAACTAGCCAAAAACATTCAGTACTTC.

The genes are TRBV6-1 and TRBJ2-3; maybe TRBD2 (5 bases). The CDR3 is 14 residues long. The V end lost 5 bases, the J end lost 5 bases, and 14 bases lay between the germline ends. Germline-derived CDR1 and CDR2 are MNHNS and SASEGT. The chain's CDR3 is CASSPQPRGDTQYF. CDR3 nucleotides: TGTGCCAGCAGTCCGCAGCCCCGGGGAGATACGCAGTATTTT.

This clonotype was observed once. The V call is TRBV7-9, the J call TRBJ1-4; 9 nucleotides align to TRBD1. The CDR3 sequence is 18 residues long. Germline trimming cut 1 base from V and 3 bases from J; bases unmatched to any gene: 9. Per germline, CDR1 SEHNR and CDR2 FQNEAQ (reference sequence). The CDR3 sequence is CASSLGAGTGSPNEKLFF. The CDR3, as DNA: TGTGCCAGCAGCTTAGGGGCCGGGACAGGGTCTCCTAATGAAAAACTGTTTTTT.

This clonotype was counted once. The rearrangement uses TRBV7-8 and TRBJ2-2, with 10 nucleotides matching TRBD2. CDR1 and CDR2 (germline): SGHVS, FQNEAQ. Losses at the gene ends were 0 bases for V and 7 bases for J; bases not matched to a gene: 14. The CDR3 sequence is 19 residues long. Written as DNA, the CDR3 is TGTGCCAGCAGCTTAGCGGGTTCTAGCGGGGGCCATTCTTTCGGGGAGCTGTTTTTT. It is translated as CASSLAGSSGGHSFGELFF.